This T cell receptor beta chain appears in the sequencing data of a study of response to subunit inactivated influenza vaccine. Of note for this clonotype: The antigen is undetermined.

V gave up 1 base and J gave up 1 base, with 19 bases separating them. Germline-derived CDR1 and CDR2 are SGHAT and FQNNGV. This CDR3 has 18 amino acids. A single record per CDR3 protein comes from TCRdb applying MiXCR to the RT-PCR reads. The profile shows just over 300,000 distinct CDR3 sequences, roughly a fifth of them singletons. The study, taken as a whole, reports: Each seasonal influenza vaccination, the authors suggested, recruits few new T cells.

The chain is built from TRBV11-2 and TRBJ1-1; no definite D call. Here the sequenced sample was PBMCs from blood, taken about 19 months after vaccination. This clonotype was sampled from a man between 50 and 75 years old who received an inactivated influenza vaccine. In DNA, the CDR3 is TGTGCCAGCAGCTTAGGGACCAGCTCAGCCCTTAGGAACACTGAAGCTTTCTTT. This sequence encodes CASSLGTSSALRNTEAFF.